This T cell receptor beta chain was recovered during a study of shared clonotypes between healthy human individuals. Under the authors' procedure: ImmunoSEQ output lacked quality scores and full-length reads, limiting matched filtering. Data came from immunoSEQ multiplex PCR; TCRdb stores just in-frame clones and leaves some out. V and J calls and clone size follow that table, whereas D and trimming were derived from the DNA. The sample consists of around 500,000 clones, about three quarters of them appearing once. Germline lookup yields CDR1 LNHNV and CDR2 YYDKDF (reference sequence). The junction had 5 bases not matched to a gene; V was cut back by 5 bases and J by 3 bases. The CDR3 runs 15 residues.

The specimen sequenced was PBMCs. The chain links TRBV15 to TRBJ2-2; 8 positions agree with TRBD1. This clonotype was obtained from a woman in her thirties or forties in good health. Some clones in this sample may be carry-over from other donors' samples. CDR3 in amino acids: CATSGGQGHTGELFF. CDR3 nucleotides: TGTGCCACCAGCGGAGGACAGGGTCACACCGGGGAGCTGTTTTTT. Supplemented by reference TRBV15 and TRBJ2-2, the full variable domain reads DAMVIQNPRYQVTQFGKPVTLSCSQTLNHNVMYWYQQKSSQAPKLLFHYYDKDFNNEADTPDNFQSRRPNTSFCFLDIRSPGLGDTAMYLCATSGGQGHTGELFFGEGSRLTVL.